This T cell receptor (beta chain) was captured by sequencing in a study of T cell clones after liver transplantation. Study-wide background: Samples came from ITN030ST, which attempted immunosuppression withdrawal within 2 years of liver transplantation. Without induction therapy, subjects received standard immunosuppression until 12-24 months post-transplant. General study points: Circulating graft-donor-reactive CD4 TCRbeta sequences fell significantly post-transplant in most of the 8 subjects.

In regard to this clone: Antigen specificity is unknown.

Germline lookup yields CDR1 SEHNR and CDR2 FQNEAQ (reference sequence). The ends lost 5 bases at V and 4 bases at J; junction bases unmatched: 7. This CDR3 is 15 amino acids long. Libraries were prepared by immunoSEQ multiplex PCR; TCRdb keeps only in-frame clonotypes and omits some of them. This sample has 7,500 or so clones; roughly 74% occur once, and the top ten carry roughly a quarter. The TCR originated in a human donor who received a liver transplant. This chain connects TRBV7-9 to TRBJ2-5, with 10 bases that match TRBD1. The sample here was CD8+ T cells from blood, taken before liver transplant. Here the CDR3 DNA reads TGTGCCAGCAGCCCATATGACAGGGGGCGAGAGACCCAGTACTTC. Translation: CASSPYDRGRETQYF.